Below are 17 T cell receptor beta chains sequenced from a single sample in a study of blood T cell repertoires in COVID-19. Profiled with immunoSEQ multiplex PCR; TCRdb holds only in-frame clones, not every one. Of roughly 180,000 clones in the sample, over 80% were seen once. The specimen was PBMCs or T cells enriched from blood (not recorded which). These receptor sequences come from a woman aged 55-70 years who had recovered from COVID-19.

V gene TRBV5-1 combines with J gene TRBJ2-7; 8 bases are a match to TRBD1. The CDR3 contains 14 residues. Germline trimming cut 0 bases from V and 3 bases from J; bases unmatched to any gene: 2. Germline V gene sequence: CDR1 SGHRS, CDR2 YFSETQ. The DNA of the CDR3 is TGCGCCAGCAGCTTGGGACAGGGGAACTACGAGCAGTACTTC. Its protein is CASSLGQGNYEQYF.

V usage is TRBV25-1 and J usage is TRBJ2-2; tentatively, D is TRBD1 (5 bases). Trimming shortened V by 8 bases and J by 2 bases, and 9 bases separated the two germline ends. Germline loops: CDR1 MGHDK, CDR2 SYGVNS. The CDR3 covers 13 residues. In nucleotides, the CDR3 is TGTGCCAGCTTGGACACCAACACCGGGGAGCTGTTTTTT. Its translation: CASLDTNTGELFF.

The chain couples TRBV29-1 to TRBJ2-2; 7 positions match TRBD2. This CDR3 region has 14 residues. V dropped 1 base and J dropped 5; count of bases not matched to a gene: 4. Germline CDR1 and CDR2: SQVTM and ANQGSEA. The CDR3 nucleotides are TGCAGCGTTGAAGGTCAGGGAGGGACCGGGGAGCTGTTTTTT. Its protein product is CSVEGQGGTGELFF.

A single count supports this clone. V gene TRBV2 combines with J gene TRBJ1-2; D is perhaps TRBD1 (5 bases). Germline V CDR1 and CDR2: SNHLY, FYNNEI. Trimming took off 4 bases at V and 4 bases at J, with 13 bases between the two ends. The length of the CDR3 is 14 residues. This chain's CDR3 is CASSVNRQTYGYTF. The CDR3 coding sequence is TGTGCCAGCAGTGTAAACAGGCAAACCTATGGCTACACCTTC.

This clone was counted once. The rearrangement links TRBV7-2 to TRBJ1-2; TRBD1 matches at 7 bases. Unmatched junction bases numbered 11, after V lost 5 bases and J lost 2 bases. CDR1 is SGHTA, CDR2 FQGNSA, per germline. This CDR3 comprises 16 residues. The CDR3 sequence is CASSPGTGERNYGYTF. The CDR3 nucleotides read TGTGCCAGCAGCCCCGGAACAGGGGAAAGGAACTATGGCTACACCTTC.

V is TRBV19 and J is TRBJ1-2; possibly TRBD1 for D (6 bases). Looked up from germline, CDR1 is LNHDA and CDR2 is SQIVND (reference sequence). This CDR3 has 12 amino acids. V was pared by 8 bases and J by 2 bases, with 9 bases between. The DNA of the CDR3 is TGTGCCAGTTGGACAGCAAACTATGGCTACACCTTC. Encoded protein: CASWTANYGYTF.

CDR3 protein: CASTEGTSGRFPQYF. CDR3 coding DNA: TGTGCCAGCACCGAAGGGACTAGCGGGAGGTTTCCCCAGTACTTC. The V call is TRBV3-1 (or the pseudogene TRBV3-2), the J call TRBJ2-5, with 15 bases identical to TRBD2. This CDR3 has 15 residues. V was clipped by 7 bases and J by 9 bases; unmatched bases: 9. Per the germline V gene, CDR1 is LGHDT and CDR2 is YNNKEL (reference sequence).

The rearrangement uses TRBV2 and TRBJ2-2, with 8 positions matching TRBD1. The CDR3 sequence is 15 residues long. Germline V gives CDR1 SNHLY, CDR2 FYNNEI. V was clipped by 6 bases and J by 3 bases; unmatched bases: 6. This CDR3 is CASSLETGDTGELFF. The DNA for the CDR3 is TGTGCCAGCAGCTTGGAGACAGGGGACACCGGGGAGCTGTTTTTT. Together with reference TRBV2 and TRBJ2-2, the CDR3 gives the full variable domain: EPEVTQTPSHQVTQMGQEVILRCVPISNHLYFYWYRQILGQKVEFLVSFYNNEISEKSEIFDDQFSVERPDGSNFTLKIRSTKLEDSAMYFCASSLETGDTGELFFGEGSRLTVL.

The J gene is TRBJ2-1, the V gene TRBV5-1; D is perhaps TRBD1 (6 bases). The CDR3 loop spans 13 amino acids. V lost 0 bases and J 5 bases, leaving 6 bases between the germline ends. CDR1 and CDR2 (germline): SGHRS, YFSETQ. CDR3 sequence: CASSLGQDNEQFF. The CDR3, as DNA: TGCGCCAGCAGCTTGGGACAGGACAATGAGCAGTTCTTC.

The CDR3 DNA follows: TGTGCCAGCAGTGCCGGGACTAGCGGGGTTTACGAGCAGTACTTC. Its translation: CASSAGTSGVYEQYF. The chain recombines TRBV27 with TRBJ2-7; 13 positions agree with TRBD2. The J segment lost 4 bases and the V segment lost 5 bases, leaving 5 bases of the junction unmatched. Germline-derived CDR1 and CDR2 are MNHEY and SMNVEV (reference sequence). The CDR3 is 15 residues long.

The chain combines TRBV24-1 with TRBJ2-2; 9 nucleotides align to TRBD1. Germline V gene lookup returns CDR1 KGHDR and CDR2 SFDVKD. The CDR3 covers 16 residues. Unmatched junction bases numbered 1, after V lost 3 bases and J lost 0 bases. CDR3 region: CATSDTGGANTGELFF. The CDR3 DNA reads TGTGCCACCAGTGATACAGGGGGCGCGAACACCGGGGAGCTGTTTTTT.

This rearrangement joins TRBV5-4 to TRBJ2-1; weak D call: TRBD2 (6 bases). CDR1 and CDR2 (germline): SGHNT, YYREEE (reference sequence). The length of the CDR3 is 14 residues. V shed 3 bases and J shed 9 bases, with 16 bases lying between them. The CDR3 DNA reads TGTGCCAGCAGCTCCGGGACTTTTATCGGTGAGCAGTTCTTC. Protein sequence: CASSSGTFIGEQFF.

This clone has a handful of counts. The chain has TRBV10-1 and TRBJ1-1; TRBD1 might be the D (6 bases). The V end lost 11 bases, the J end lost 7 bases, and 20 bases lay between the germline ends. The CDR3 has 13 amino acids. Germline CDR1 is WNHNN and CDR2 is SYGVQD (reference sequence). This CDR3 is CARLRTAESEAFF. The DNA of the CDR3 is TGCGCCCGCCTCCGGACAGCGGAAAGTGAAGCTTTCTTT.

The chain recombines TRBV28 with TRBJ1-5, with TRBD1 as a possible D gene (6 bases). V lost 5 bases and J 7 bases, leaving 15 bases between the germline ends. The length of the CDR3 is 14 residues. Per the germline V gene, CDR1 is MDHEN and CDR2 is SYDVKM. Here the CDR3 DNA reads TGTGCCAGCAGTCCAACTACCGACAGGCAGCCCCAGCATTTT. It yields the protein CASSPTTDRQPQHF.

The chain joins TRBV6-5 to TRBJ1-5; D gene ambiguous. The CDR3 runs 12 residues. Germline V gives CDR1 MNHEY, CDR2 SVGAGI. V was shortened by 8 bases and J by 3 bases, with 8 bases between the two germline ends. This chain's CDR3 is CASDQANQPQHF. DNA for the CDR3: TGTGCCAGCGACCAGGCCAATCAGCCCCAGCATTTT.

This sequence joins TRBV19 and TRBJ1-2; 7 bases line up with TRBD1. Looked up from germline, CDR1 is LNHDA and CDR2 is SQIVND (reference sequence). The CDR3 covers 12 residues. The junction had 2 bases not matched to a gene; V was cut back by 5 bases and J by 5 bases. Written as DNA, the CDR3 is TGTGCCAGTAGTGCACAGGGGTATGGCTACACCTTC. This gives the protein CASSAQGYGYTF.

The rearrangement uses TRBV5-8 and TRBJ1-6; 9 nucleotides match TRBD1. This CDR3 is 18 amino acids long. Germline values: CDR1 SGHTS, CDR2 YDEGEE. The J segment lost 10 bases and the V segment lost 1 base, leaving 15 bases of the junction unmatched. The DNA of the CDR3 is TGTGCCAGCAGCTTGCTCATGGGACAGGGTATTTCTAAGTCACCCCTCCACTTT. Amino acids: CASSLLMGQGISKSPLHF. The full variable domain, rest sourced from reference TRBV5-8 and TRBJ1-6, is EAGVTQSPTHLIKTRGQQATLRCSPISGHTSVYWYQQALGLGLQFLLWYDEGEERNRGNFPPRFSGRQFPNYSSELNVNALELEDSALYLCASSLLMGQGISKSPLHFGNGTRLTVT.